Following are 26 T cell receptor beta chains from one sample sequenced in a study of shared clonotypes between healthy human individuals. Only in-frame clones appear in the TCRdb table, and some are missing; sequencing was by immunoSEQ multiplex PCR. The sample contains 1.5 million to 1.9 million clones, roughly 98% of which appear only once. Sequencing was performed on naive CD4+ T cells sorted from blood. Subset denoted: CD45RA+ positively selected. Receptor source: a man aged 25 to 40 in good health.

V usage is TRBV7-8 and J usage is TRBJ1-4; maybe TRBD1 (6 bases). Trimming took 5 bases from V and 7 from J, leaving 14 bases between them. CDR1 SGHVS and CDR2 FQNEAQ come from the germline V gene. CDR3 length equals 14 residues. The CDR3 nucleotides are TGTGCCAGCAGCGACGGACAGAAAATTGAAAAACTGTTTTTT. Amino acid sequence: CASSDGQKIEKLFF.

The V gene is TRBV19, the J gene TRBJ2-5; D is possibly TRBD1 or TRBD2 (5 bases each). Trimming took 5 bases from V and 9 from J, leaving 10 bases between them. CDR3 size: 11 residues. The germline V gene encodes CDR1 LNHDA and CDR2 SQIVND (reference sequence). The CDR3 DNA reads TGTGCCAGTAGTTGGGGCGGGTCCCAGTACTTC. Translated: CASSWGGSQYF.

J is TRBJ2-5 and V is TRBV5-1, with 12 bases identical to TRBD2. Germline CDR1 and CDR2: SGHRS and YFSETQ. The CDR3 sequence is 19 residues long. Trimming at V came to 2 bases and at J to 5 bases, leaving 16 bases not matched to a gene. CDR3: CASSLALLAGGPTRETQYF. The CDR3 DNA sequence: TGCGCCAGCAGCTTAGCGTTGCTAGCGGGAGGGCCTACCCGTGAGACCCAGTACTTC.

This chain links TRBV27 with TRBJ2-7; TRBD2 matches at 8 bases. The CDR3 contains 13 residues. Trimming removed 5 bases from V and 3 bases from J; junction bases left unmatched: 3. Germline V gene data show CDR1 as MNHEY and CDR2 as SMNVEV (reference sequence). For the CDR3, the DNA is TGTGCCAGCAGTCAGCGGGAGCTCTACGAGCAGTACTTC. Its protein product is CASSQRELYEQYF.

Points on this clone: Other DNA sequences within the sample encode an identical CDR3. The rearrangement uses TRBV18 and TRBJ2-5, with a weak D call TRBD1 (5 bases). Trimming took off 0 bases at V and 2 bases at J, with 7 bases between the two ends. The CDR3 has 14 amino acids. Germline V lookup: CDR1 KGHSH, CDR2 LQKENI. The CDR3 nucleotides read TGTGCCAGCTCACCACCGGCAGGGCAAGAGACCCAGTACTTC. Protein sequence: CASSPPAGQETQYF.

The genes are TRBV28 and TRBJ2-3, with 12 bases identical to TRBD2. The V and J ends lost 4 bases and 5 bases, in that order; junction bases with no gene match: 1. Germline loops: CDR1 MDHEN, CDR2 SYDVKM. CDR3 length: 14 amino acids. The CDR3 spells CASSSGLAGDTQYF. In DNA, the CDR3 is TGTGCCAGCAGTTCGGGACTAGCGGGAGATACGCAGTATTTT.

The V and J genes are TRBV18 and TRBJ1-4; D ambiguous. The germline CDR1 and CDR2 sequences are KGHSH and LQKENI. Trimming shortened V by 6 bases and J by 0 bases, and 11 bases separated the two germline ends. This CDR3 has 15 amino acids. The CDR3 reads CASSIAETTNEKLFF. The CDR3 region has the DNA TGTGCCAGCTCCATCGCGGAAACAACTAATGAAAAACTGTTTTTT.

The table lists this clone with a count of one. The chain carries TRBV7-2 and TRBJ2-3; 9 nucleotides align to TRBD2. This CDR3 is 14 amino acids long. Germline values: CDR1 SGHTA, CDR2 FQGNSA. Unmatched junction bases numbered 9, after V lost 7 bases and J lost 7 bases. The CDR3 is CASNPGLASNTQYF. CDR3 coding DNA: TGTGCCAGCAACCCGGGACTAGCTTCTAATACGCAGTATTTT.

This clone appeared a single time. The V and J genes are TRBV27 and TRBJ2-3; TRBD2 aligns across 13 bases. Germline V gene data show CDR1 as MNHEY and CDR2 as SMNVEV (reference sequence). The CDR3 runs 16 residues. With V trimmed by 5 bases and J by 4 bases, 6 bases remained unmatched. CDR3 DNA: TGTGCCAGCAGTACCGGGACTAGCGGGATCGCAGATACGCAGTATTTT. Translation gives CASSTGTSGIADTQYF.

The V and J genes are TRBV19 and TRBJ2-1, with 8 nucleotides matching TRBD2. Germline V CDR1 and CDR2: LNHDA, SQIVND (reference sequence). This CDR3 is 13 amino acids long. The V and J ends lost 1 base and 12 bases, in that order; junction bases with no gene match: 5. The CDR3 here is CASSIGGLVRQFF. DNA of the CDR3: TGTGCCAGTAGTATAGGGGGACTAGTTCGGCAGTTCTTC.

The chain joins TRBV4-3 to TRBJ2-2; weak D call: TRBD1 (6 bases). The CDR3 runs 15 residues. Trimming removed 0 bases from V and 7 bases from J, with 12 bases in between. Germline-derived CDR1 and CDR2 are LGHNA and YSLEER. The CDR3 protein is CASSQDIRDIGELFF. Written as DNA, the CDR3 is TGCGCCAGCAGCCAAGATATTCGGGACATCGGGGAGCTGTTTTTT.

The rearrangement joins TRBV18 to TRBJ1-2; no clear D. The CDR3 contains 14 residues. Germline CDR1 KGHSH, CDR2 LQKENI. V lost 2 bases and J lost 2, with 9 bases in between. The CDR3 nucleotides are TGTGCCAGCTCACCATTACAACAAAACTATGGCTACACCTTC. As protein: CASSPLQQNYGYTF.

The chain is built from TRBV15 and TRBJ2-2; D not resolved. Germline V gene sequence: CDR1 LNHNV, CDR2 YYDKDF (reference sequence). Between the trimmed V and J ends, which lost 0 bases and 8 bases, there was a span of 19 bases. The CDR3 has 17 residues. The CDR3 is CATSRDNLAGIPGELFF. In DNA form, the CDR3 reads TGTGCCACCAGCAGAGATAACCTCGCTGGTATTCCTGGGGAGCTGTTTTTT.

This clone was seen a single time. The J gene is TRBJ2-3, the V gene TRBV5-4, with no clear D. The CDR3 consists of 16 residues. V shed 2 bases and J shed 3 bases, with 16 bases lying between them. The V gene's germline CDR1 is SGHNT and CDR2 YYREEE (reference sequence). The CDR3 is CASSFPTRRETDTQYF. Here the CDR3 DNA reads TGTGCCAGCAGCTTCCCCACACGTCGAGAGACAGATACGCAGTATTTT.

CDR3 bases: TGTGCCAGCGCCCTCACCGGACCAAATGAAAAACTGTTTTTT. Its translation is CASALTGPNEKLFF. This chain links TRBV7-3 with TRBJ1-4; no definite D call. V was clipped by 8 bases and J by 5 bases, with 15 bases between them. The CDR3 length is 14 residues. Germline CDR1 reads SGHTA; CDR2 reads FQGTGA.

This chain connects TRBV7-2 to TRBJ2-5; the D is unclear. CDR1 is SGHTA, CDR2 FQGNSA, per germline. CDR3 length: 16 residues. V shed 0 bases and J shed 0 bases, with 11 bases lying between them. In DNA form, the CDR3 reads TGTGCCAGCAGCTTAGCGGGCCTTTCGTACCAAGAGACCCAGTACTTC. Its translation: CASSLAGLSYQETQYF.

The gene calls are TRBV5-4 and TRBJ2-1; D remains ambiguous. The CDR3 loop spans 15 amino acids. V was shortened by 1 base and J by 0 bases, with 8 bases between the two germline ends. Per the germline V gene, CDR1 is SGHNT and CDR2 is YYREEE (reference sequence). The CDR3 is CASSLPRSSYNEQFF. CDR3 coding DNA: TGTGCCAGCAGCTTGCCCAGGAGCTCCTACAATGAGCAGTTCTTC. The complete variable domain, with remaining parts taken from reference TRBV5-4 and TRBJ2-1, reads ETGVTQSPTHLIKTRGQQVTLRCSSQSGHNTVSWYQQALGQGPQFIFQYYREEENGRGNFPPRFSGLQFPNYSSELNVNALELDDSALYLCASSLPRSSYNEQFFGPGTRLTVL.

The rearrangement uses TRBV15 and TRBJ2-7; D is tentatively TRBD1 or TRBD2 (5 bases each). Germline V lookup: CDR1 LNHNV, CDR2 YYDKDF (reference sequence). The V and J ends lost 0 bases and 3 bases respectively, with 15 bases between them. The CDR3 length is 16 residues. CDR3 sequence reads: CATSRELRDPNYEQYF. CDR3 DNA: TGTGCCACCAGCAGAGAGTTACGGGACCCGAACTACGAGCAGTACTTC. Drawing the rest from reference TRBV15 and TRBJ2-7, the complete variable domain is DAMVIQNPRYQVTQFGKPVTLSCSQTLNHNVMYWYQQKSSQAPKLLFHYYDKDFNNEADTPDNFQSRRPNTSFCFLDIRSPGLGDTAMYLCATSRELRDPNYEQYFGPGTRLTVT.

The CDR3 here is CASSQLAGGLSEQFF. CDR3 DNA sequence: TGTGCCAGCAGCCAACTAGCGGGAGGGCTCAGTGAGCAGTTCTTC. J is TRBJ2-1 and V is TRBV5-5; the match to TRBD2 covers 13 bases. The length of the CDR3 is 15 residues. V lost 4 bases, J lost 9 bases, and 7 bases stayed unmatched. Germline loops: CDR1 SGHKS, CDR2 YYEKEE (reference sequence).

The chain is built from TRBV2 and TRBJ1-3; D is undetermined. This CDR3 region has 14 residues. Trimming pared 4 bases from V and 2 bases from J, leaving 9 bases between. Germline V gives CDR1 SNHLY, CDR2 FYNNEI. In nucleotides, the CDR3 is TGTGCCAGCAGTGTCGACGGCCCTGGAAACACCATATATTTT. It translates to CASSVDGPGNTIYF.

The chain couples TRBV18 to TRBJ2-7, with 10 bases lining up with TRBD2. Trimming cost V 9 bases and J 0 bases; bases outside gene matches: 5. CDR3 length: 14 residues. In germline, CDR1 is KGHSH, CDR2 LQKENI. The CDR3 bases are TGTGCCAGTCGTACTAGCGGGAACTCCTACGAGCAGTACTTC. Encoded protein: CASRTSGNSYEQYF.

The V gene is TRBV27, the J gene TRBJ2-3, with 11 bases aligning to TRBD2. Germline V gene data show CDR1 as MNHEY and CDR2 as SMNVEV (reference sequence). The V and J ends lost 2 bases and 0 bases, in that order; junction bases with no gene match: 7. CDR3 length: 18 residues. CDR3 nucleotide sequence: TGTGCCAGCAGTTTAAGGCTAGCGGGAGGCCAAAGCACAGATACGCAGTATTTT. This translates into CASSLRLAGGQSTDTQYF.

This chain joins TRBV11-2 and TRBJ2-1; 7 nucleotides align to TRBD1. Germline-derived CDR1 and CDR2 are SGHAT and FQNNGV. V was pared by 5 bases and J by 2 bases, with 12 bases of the junction left unmatched. This CDR3 has 17 amino acids. The CDR3 region is CASSLRDSGLTYNEQFF. In DNA, the CDR3 is TGTGCCAGCAGCCTTCGGGACAGCGGCCTTACCTACAATGAGCAGTTCTTC.

The chain combines TRBV27 with TRBJ1-2; D gene unclear. This CDR3 has 14 amino acids. Germline V CDR1 and CDR2: MNHEY, SMNVEV (reference sequence). Trimming left V 5 bases short and J 0 bases short, with 10 bases between. The CDR3 here is CASSPQRANYGYTF. The CDR3 region has the DNA TGTGCCAGCAGTCCCCAACGGGCTAACTATGGCTACACCTTC.

The CDR3 reads CSVVGDYRSSYEQYF. In nucleotides, the CDR3 is TGCAGCGTCGTCGGGGATTATCGTAGCTCCTACGAGCAGTACTTC. The chain joins TRBV29-1 to TRBJ2-7, with a possible D match to TRBD2 (5 bases). The V gene lost 6 bases and the J gene lost 0 bases, with 18 bases spanning the gap. CDR3 length: 15 amino acids. Germline V lookup: CDR1 SQVTM, CDR2 ANQGSEA.

This rearrangement joins TRBV4-3 to TRBJ1-1; a weak D match, TRBD1 (6 bases). V was trimmed by 0 bases and J by 3 bases, leaving 11 bases between them. Germline-derived CDR1 and CDR2 are LGHNA and YSLEER. The CDR3 consists of 15 residues. DNA of the CDR3: TGCGCCAGCAGCCAAGATAAAGGGGGTGACACTGAAGCTTTCTTT. It specifies CASSQDKGGDTEAFF.